Presented here are 18 T cell receptor beta chains from one specimen sequenced in a study of cytomegalovirus exposure and HLA in healthy donors. The PCR used 60 Vbeta and 13 Jbeta primers. Sequencing was performed with immunoSEQ multiplex PCR; in TCRdb, only in-frame clones are kept and a portion is missing. This repertoire shows nearly 110,000 clones, around 75% found once; its top ten account for about 2.5%. The specimen was PBMCs. Receptors were obtained from a female donor in good health and CMV-seronegative.

The chain has TRBV19 and TRBJ2-7; 9 bases match TRBD2. V lost 7 bases to trimming and J lost 4 bases; unmatched junction nucleotides: 14. There are 16 residues in the CDR3. Germline CDR1 reads LNHDA; CDR2 reads SQIVND (reference sequence). CDR3 DNA: TGTGCCAGTACCGCGGGGGGGAATGGGTACGGGTACGAGCAGTACTTC. Protein: CASTAGGNGYGYEQYF.

The chain uses TRBV11-2 and TRBJ2-3, with TRBD2 matching over 14 bases. Unmatched junction bases numbered 5, after V lost 3 bases and J lost 6 bases. CDR1 and CDR2 from the germline V gene are SGHAT and FQNNGV. This CDR3 has 16 residues. The CDR3 region has the DNA TGTGCCAGCAGCTTTGGACTAGCGGGAGGAGGGGATACGCAGTATTTT. It encodes CASSFGLAGGGDTQYF.

The chain recombines TRBV11-2 with TRBJ2-2, with 9 bases identical to TRBD2. Looked up from germline, CDR1 is SGHAT and CDR2 is FQNNGV. The CDR3 is 16 residues long. Trimming cost V 3 bases and J 0 bases; bases outside gene matches: 2. CDR3 protein: CASSFSGSANTGELFF. The CDR3 DNA follows: TGTGCCAGCAGCTTTAGCGGGAGCGCGAACACCGGGGAGCTGTTTTTT.

A single count supports this clone. The chain couples TRBV4-3 to TRBJ2-3; D remains unclear. The germline V gene has CDR1 LGHNA and CDR2 YSLEER. V was shortened by 2 bases and J by 0 bases, with 9 bases between the two germline ends. The CDR3 has 15 amino acids. CDR3 region: CASSQPTKSTDTQYF. The CDR3, as DNA: TGCGCCAGCAGCCAACCGACAAAAAGCACAGATACGCAGTATTTT.

The rearrangement uses TRBV5-1 and TRBJ1-5; no firm D call. Germline V CDR1 and CDR2: SGHRS, YFSETQ. This CDR3 is built from 14 residues. V lost 0 bases and J lost 5, with 9 bases in between. As DNA, the CDR3 is TGCGCCAGCAGCTTGGCGGGGATGCATCAGCCCCAGCATTTT. Translation: CASSLAGMHQPQHF.

V gene TRBV6-1 combines with J gene TRBJ2-5; the match to TRBD2 covers 10 bases. The better agreement between TRBJ2-7 and the DNA end casts doubt on the J call. The CDR3 is 13 residues long. Germline V gene lookup returns CDR1 MNHNS and CDR2 SASEGT. CDR3 coding DNA: TGTGCCAGCAGTGGACTAGCGGGCCACGAGCAGTACTTC. It translates to CASSGLAGHEQYF.

This clone was counted between two and nine times. V gene TRBV5-5 combines with J gene TRBJ1-2, with 8 bases identical to TRBD1. V gave up 2 bases and J gave up 8 bases; unmatched junction bases: 11. CDR1 SGHKS and CDR2 YYEKEE come from the germline V gene (reference sequence). The CDR3 length is 15 residues. The CDR3 reads CASSFRGRNFGGYTF. The CDR3 bases are TGTGCCAGCAGCTTCAGGGGGCGAAATTTTGGAGGCTACACCTTC. The full variable domain, in which reference TRBV5-5 and TRBJ1-2 provide the parts outside the CDR3, is DAGVTQSPTHLIKTRGQQVTLRCSPISGHKSVSWYQQVLGQGPQFIFQYYEKEERGRGNFPDRFSARQFPNYSSELNVNALLLGDSALYLCASSFRGRNFGGYTFGSGTRLTVV.

The chain couples TRBV28 to TRBJ1-1; D remains unclear. V lost 5 bases to trimming and J lost 3 bases, with 4 bases between them. There are 11 residues in the CDR3. Germline loops: CDR1 MDHEN, CDR2 SYDVKM. CDR3 amino acids: CASSRDTEAFF. The CDR3 DNA follows: TGTGCCAGCAGTCGGGACACTGAAGCTTTCTTT.

This clone was observed a handful of times. The chain combines TRBV5-1 with TRBJ1-5; possibly TRBD1 for D (5 bases). There are 14 residues in the CDR3. Germline lookup yields CDR1 SGHRS and CDR2 YFSETQ. Trimming left V 0 bases short and J 7 bases short, with 11 bases between. The CDR3 is CASSLELSGQPQHF. The CDR3 DNA sequence: TGCGCCAGCAGCTTGGAGCTATCAGGGCAGCCCCAGCATTTT.

The chain uses TRBV2 and TRBJ2-5; 7 nucleotides line up with TRBD2. The CDR3 spans 15 residues. V shed 1 base and J 5 bases; nucleotides not matched to a gene: 7. Germline CDR1 SNHLY, CDR2 FYNNEI. Here the CDR3 reads CASSEGAGAFETQYF. CDR3 bases: TGTGCCAGCAGTGAAGGGGCGGGAGCGTTCGAGACCCAGTACTTC.

The chain couples TRBV7-6 to TRBJ2-2; possible D gene TRBD1, 6 bases. This CDR3 is built from 18 residues. Between the trimmed V and J ends, which lost 4 bases and 5 bases, there was a span of 23 bases. Germline loops: CDR1 SGHVS, CDR2 FNYEAQ. The CDR3 sequence is CASSSSKGVLPGTGELFF. Written as DNA, the CDR3 is TGTGCCAGCAGCTCCTCTAAGGGGGTCCTACCGGGAACCGGGGAGCTGTTTTTT.

The rearrangement uses TRBV30 and TRBJ2-4; a possible D gene is TRBD1 (6 bases). The CDR3 runs to 14 residues. Germline V CDR1 and CDR2: GTSNPN, SVGIG (reference sequence). The V and J ends lost 3 bases and 5 bases respectively, with 14 bases between them. The CDR3 nucleotides are TGTGCCTGGAGGACAGGAGGATCAGAAAACATTCAGTACTTC. This gives the protein CAWRTGGSENIQYF.

This clone was seen just once. In nucleotides, the CDR3 is TGTGCCAGCAAAGCGTCTTCGCTAGCGACCTACGAGCAGTACTTC. It specifies CASKASSLATYEQYF. V and J are TRBV2 and TRBJ2-7; TRBD2 might be the D (6 bases). Per the germline V gene, CDR1 is SNHLY and CDR2 is FYNNEI. This CDR3 comprises 15 residues. V lost 7 bases and J lost 2, with 18 bases in between.

The rearrangement links TRBV27 to TRBJ1-2; 7 positions agree with TRBD1. In germline, CDR1 is MNHEY, CDR2 SMNVEV (reference sequence). Trimming took 6 bases from V and 5 from J; bases not matched to a gene: 9. The CDR3 spans 14 residues. For the CDR3, the DNA is TGTGCCAGCAGCCCTGGACAGGCTGCGTATGGCTACACCTTC. The encoded protein is CASSPGQAAYGYTF.

CDR3 sequence reads: CASIPSSGGPYEQYF. CDR3 nucleotide sequence: TGCGCCAGTATCCCCTCGTCCGGAGGACCCTACGAGCAGTACTTC. The chain combines TRBV5-1 with TRBJ2-7, with D perhaps TRBD2 (5 bases). The CDR3 is 15 amino acids. Trimming pared 8 bases from V and 2 bases from J, leaving 20 bases between. Germline V gives CDR1 SGHRS, CDR2 YFSETQ.

The chain uses TRBV19 and TRBJ1-1; no clear D gene. The germline V gene encodes CDR1 LNHDA and CDR2 SQIVND (reference sequence). This CDR3 region has 14 residues. V was cut by 3 bases and J by 0 bases, with 8 bases left in between. The CDR3 DNA is TGTGCCAGTAGTATTGCACAGTTGAACACTGAAGCTTTCTTT. Amino acid sequence: CASSIAQLNTEAFF.

V is TRBV4-1 and J is TRBJ1-1; a weak D match, TRBD1 (5 bases). The CDR3 sequence is 16 residues long. The germline gives CDR1 MGHRA, CDR2 YSYEKL. V was pared by 6 bases and J by 4 bases, with 21 bases between. CDR3 sequence: CASRPLGRDVGTEAFF. CDR3 coding DNA: TGCGCCAGCAGACCTTTGGGCAGGGATGTTGGCACTGAAGCTTTCTTT.

V usage is TRBV7-9 and J usage is TRBJ1-2; D gene ambiguous. In germline, CDR1 is SEHNR, CDR2 FQNEAQ (reference sequence). The CDR3 is made up of 15 amino acids. Deletions cut 5 bases from V and 7 bases from J, with 20 bases between. CDR3: CASSPGREDFRGYTF. CDR3 in DNA: TGTGCCAGCAGCCCTGGGAGGGAGGACTTTCGTGGCTACACCTTC.